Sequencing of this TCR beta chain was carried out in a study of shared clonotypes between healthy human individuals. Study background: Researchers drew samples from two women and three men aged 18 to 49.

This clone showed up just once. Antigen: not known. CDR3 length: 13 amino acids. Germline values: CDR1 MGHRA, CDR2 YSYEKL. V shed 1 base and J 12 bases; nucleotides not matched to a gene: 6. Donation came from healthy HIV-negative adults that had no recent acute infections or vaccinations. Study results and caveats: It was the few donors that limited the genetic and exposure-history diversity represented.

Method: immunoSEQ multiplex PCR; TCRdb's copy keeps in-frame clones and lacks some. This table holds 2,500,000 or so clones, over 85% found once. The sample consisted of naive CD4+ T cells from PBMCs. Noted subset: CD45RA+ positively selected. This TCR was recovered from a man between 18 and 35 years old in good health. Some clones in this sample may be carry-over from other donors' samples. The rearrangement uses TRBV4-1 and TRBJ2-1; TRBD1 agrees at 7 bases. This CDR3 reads CASSQAGQMGQFF. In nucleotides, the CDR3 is TGCGCCAGCAGCCAAGCGGGACAGATGGGGCAGTTCTTC.